What follows are 11 T cell receptor beta chains derived from one specimen sequenced in a study of blood T cell repertoires in COVID-19. Only in-frame clones appear in the TCRdb table, and some are missing; sequencing was by immunoSEQ multiplex PCR. The data contain a few hundred thousand clones, roughly 88% of them singletons. The sequenced material came from peripheral blood. The receptors were gathered from a woman in her 30s with acute or convalescent COVID-19.

The genes are TRBV12-3 or TRBV12-4 and TRBJ1-2, with a weak D call TRBD1 (6 bases). The V end was cut by 5 bases, the J end by 7 bases, with 11 bases between. This CDR3 is built from 12 residues. The CDR3 loop reads CASSRTVLGYTF. CDR3 coding DNA: TGTGCCAGCAGTCGGACAGTGCTTGGCTACACCTTC.

This sequence joins TRBV14 and TRBJ2-6; D not resolved. Between the trimmed V and J ends, which lost 6 bases and 0 bases, there was a span of 15 bases. CDR1 is SGHDN, CDR2 FVKESK, per germline. The CDR3 spans 17 residues. The CDR3 DNA sequence: TGTGCCAGCAGACACAGTGCTATCAACTCTGGGGCCAACGTCCTGACTTTC. Translated, it gives CASRHSAINSGANVLTF.

The chain uses TRBV9 and TRBJ2-1; a possible D gene is TRBD1 (5 bases). Germline lookup yields CDR1 SGDLS and CDR2 YYNGEE. The CDR3 has 14 amino acids. Trimming stripped 3 bases from V and 0 bases from J, with 7 bases between. The CDR3 spells CASSGGRSYNEQFF. DNA for the CDR3: TGTGCCAGCAGCGGGGGCCGCTCCTACAATGAGCAGTTCTTC. Variable domain in full (rest from reference TRBV9 and TRBJ2-1): DSGVTQTPKHLITATGQRVTLRCSPRSGDLSVYWYQQSLDQGLQFLIQYYNGEERAKGNILERFSAQQFPDLHSELNLSSLELGDSALYFCASSGGRSYNEQFFGPGTRLTVL.

This clone was picked up one time. The chain is built from TRBV4-2 and TRBJ2-1; TRBD2 matches at 8 bases. V lost 2 bases and J lost 6; bases outside the gene matches: 6. The CDR3 runs 15 residues. The germline V gene encodes CDR1 LGHNA and CDR2 YNFKEQ. CDR3 nucleotides: TGTGCCAGCAGCCAACTTAGGACTAGCATCAATGAGCAGTTCTTC. Its protein is CASSQLRTSINEQFF.

J is TRBJ1-5 and V is TRBV7-2, with D possibly matching TRBD1 (5 bases). This CDR3 has 13 residues. Per the germline V gene, CDR1 is SGHTA and CDR2 is FQGNSA. Trimming pared 3 bases from V and 4 bases from J, leaving 7 bases between. As DNA, the CDR3 is TGTGCCAGCAGCTTCAGACAGAATCAGCCCCAGCATTTT. Translated: CASSFRQNQPQHF.

The genes are TRBV30 and TRBJ1-4; no firm D call. Trimming stripped 2 bases from V and 2 bases from J, with 12 bases between. The germline gives CDR1 GTSNPN, CDR2 SVGIG (reference sequence). The length of the CDR3 is 15 residues. CDR3 sequence: CAWSRTVPTNEKLFF. CDR3 DNA: TGTGCCTGGAGTCGAACAGTACCTACTAATGAAAAACTGTTTTTT.

The CDR3 region is CASSLETGGTDTQYF. The CDR3 DNA is TGTGCCAGCAGCTTGGAGACAGGGGGCACAGATACGCAGTATTTT. The J gene is TRBJ2-3, the V gene TRBV11-3, with 8 bases that match TRBD1. Germline CDR1 is SGHNT and CDR2 is YENEEA. The CDR3 consists of 15 residues. V dropped 3 bases and J dropped 1; count of bases not matched to a gene: 3.

The chain is built from TRBV5-4 and TRBJ1-2; D gene uncertain. This CDR3 comprises 14 residues. The V gene's germline CDR1 is SGHNT and CDR2 YYREEE (reference sequence). V gave up 4 bases and J gave up 8 bases, with 18 bases separating them. The CDR3 coding sequence is TGTGCCAGCAGCCCTCCCCAGGCATCCTCCGGCTACACCTTC. It is translated as CASSPPQASSGYTF. Supplemented by reference TRBV5-4 and TRBJ1-2, the full variable domain reads ETGVTQSPTHLIKTRGQQVTLRCSSQSGHNTVSWYQQALGQGPQFIFQYYREEENGRGNFPPRFSGLQFPNYSSELNVNALELDDSALYLCASSPPQASSGYTFGSGTRLTVV.

The chain joins TRBV18 to TRBJ1-3, with a possible D match to TRBD1 (6 bases). The V end lost 2 bases, the J end lost 4 bases, and 6 bases lay between the germline ends. The CDR3 contains 13 residues. Germline-derived CDR1 and CDR2 are KGHSH and LQKENI. CDR3: CASSPGTGNTIYF. DNA of the CDR3: TGTGCCAGCTCACCAGGGACAGGAAACACCATATATTTT.

CDR3 sequence (DNA): TGTGCCAGCAGCGAGAACAGGGGGCGAAATCAGCCCCAGCATTTT. It specifies CASSENRGRNQPQHF. The chain is built from TRBV6-5 and TRBJ1-5, with 9 bases matching TRBD1. Looked up from germline, CDR1 is MNHEY and CDR2 is SVGAGI. CDR3 length: 15 amino acids. J gave up 4 bases and V 6 bases, and 7 bases lay outside the gene matches.

This chain joins TRBV21-1 and TRBJ2-7; the listed D gene, TRBD2, was not tested against the DNA. TRBV21-1 is a recognized pseudogene. CDR3 size: 20 residues. The CDR3 region is CASSPPTGLAGGSDSYEQYF. For the CDR3, the DNA is TGTGCCAGCAGCCCACCGACCGGACTAGCGGGAGGAAGTGACTCCTACGAGCAGTACTTC.